This TCR beta chain was documented in a study of a mutant IDH1 vaccine in newly diagnosed glioma. Study-level information: Receipt of radiotherapy, temozolomide, or both preceded the study, and most received both.

The CDR3 is made up of 14 amino acids. Germline values: CDR1 MDHEN, CDR2 SYDVKM. V shed 6 bases and J shed 5 bases, with 13 bases lying between them. On this clone: Its antigen is currently unknown.

Indicated time point: week 23, last vaccination. The vaccine gave 300 ug of a 20-mer mutant IDH1 peptide subcutaneously per dose. Only in-frame clones appear in the TCRdb table, and some are missing; sequencing was by immunoSEQ multiplex PCR. The repertoire includes 75,000 to 80,000 clones, approximately 85% of them detected once, and 0.6% to 0.95% sits in the top ten. The input for sequencing was PBMCs, taken from a glioma patient whose treatment included an IDH1 peptide vaccine. The chain is built from TRBV28 and TRBJ2-2, with D perhaps assigned TRBD1 or TRBD2 (5 bases each). The sequence was obtained from a woman aged 45-65 years with glioma. CDR3 nucleotides: TGTGCCAGCAGCCGGGACCACACGACCGGGGAGCTGTTTTTT. Translating it yields CASSRDHTTGELFF. The variable domain in full, with the rest retrieved from reference TRBV28 and TRBJ2-2, is DVKVTQSSRYLVKRTGEKVFLECVQDMDHENMFWYRQDPGLGLRLIYFSYDVKMKEKGDIPEGYSVSREKKERFSLILESASTNQTSMYLCASSRDHTTGELFFGEGSRLTVL.